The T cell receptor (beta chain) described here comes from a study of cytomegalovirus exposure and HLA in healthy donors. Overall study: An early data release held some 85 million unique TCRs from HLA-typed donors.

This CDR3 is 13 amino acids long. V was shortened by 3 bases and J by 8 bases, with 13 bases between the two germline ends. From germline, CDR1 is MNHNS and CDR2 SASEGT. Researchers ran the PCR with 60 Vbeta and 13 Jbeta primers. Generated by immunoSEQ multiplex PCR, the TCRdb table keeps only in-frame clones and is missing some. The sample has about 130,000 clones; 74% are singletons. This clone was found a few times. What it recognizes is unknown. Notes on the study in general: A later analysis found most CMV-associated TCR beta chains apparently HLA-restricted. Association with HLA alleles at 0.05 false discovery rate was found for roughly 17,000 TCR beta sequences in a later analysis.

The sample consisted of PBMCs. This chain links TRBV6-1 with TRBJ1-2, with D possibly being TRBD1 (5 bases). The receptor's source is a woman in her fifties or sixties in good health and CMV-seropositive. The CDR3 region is CASSELRGKGYTF. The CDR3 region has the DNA TGTGCCAGCAGTGAGCTACGGGGGAAGGGCTACACCTTC.